This T cell receptor (beta chain) derives from a study of shared clonotypes between healthy human individuals. Study-level information: Serving as donors were two women and a few men, whose ages spanned 18 to 49.

None of the donors, who were healthy HIV-negative adults, had recently had acute infections or vaccinations. The CDR3 sequence is 13 residues long. The germline gives CDR1 SQVTM, CDR2 ANQGSEA. General study findings and limits: Sampling covered nothing but blood. Tissue TCR repertoires likely differ from those found in blood.

About this clone: Antigen specificity is unknown.

The table came from immunoSEQ multiplex PCR; TCRdb's copy has only in-frame clones and leaves some out. This sample carries 400,000 to 600,000 clones, about 76% of them seen once, and the ten largest clones take under 15%. The rearrangement joins TRBV29-1 to TRBJ2-5; the D is unclear. The J call may be faulty, since TRBJ2-7 better matches the DNA end. The sequence was obtained from a middle-aged woman in good health. Some clones in this sample may be carry-over from other donors' samples. The sample taken for sequencing was PBMCs. In DNA, the CDR3 is TGCAGCGTTGATAGGACGGGCTCCTACGAGCAGTACTTC. It specifies CSVDRTGSYEQYF.